The 13 T cell receptor beta chains below were found in one sample sequenced in a study of vaccination effects on CD4 cells after COVID-19. Antigen-specific CD4+ T cells were expanded with viral peptide pools in the ViraFEST assay before sequencing. Cells that had been cultured for approximately eleven days were the source of isolated CD4+ T cells. Each participant was administered two doses of either the BNT162b2 or the mRNA-1273 vaccine. Antigen specificity for these receptors is unknown. The method was immunoSEQ multiplex PCR; TCRdb's version includes in-frame clones alone and lacks a portion of them. Among about 32,000 clones listed, 72% were seen once. Sample: CD4+ T cells from PBMCs cultured with HCoV-229E spike peptides, taken after COVID-19 vaccination. The receptors were gathered from a human donor who received a COVID-19 vaccine.

This clone came up once. The chain is built from TRBV11-3 and TRBJ1-6; no clear D. Per germline, CDR1 SGHNT and CDR2 YENEEA. The CDR3 runs 13 residues. V was cut by 1 base and J by 17 bases, with 15 bases left in between. The CDR3 coding sequence is TGTGCCAGCAGCTTAGGGGAAAGCGGTTCGGTCCACTTT. This sequence encodes CASSLGESGSVHF.

The V call is TRBV19, the J call TRBJ1-4; 8 nucleotides match TRBD1. CDR3 size: 16 residues. Unmatched junction bases numbered 12, after V lost 5 bases and J lost 7 bases. From germline, CDR1 is LNHDA and CDR2 SQIVND (reference sequence). The CDR3 DNA is TGTGCCAGTAGTGCCCCTGGACAGGGCGGTAGTGAAAAACTGTTTTTT. Its protein product is CASSAPGQGGSEKLFF.

The genes are TRBV5-8 and TRBJ2-5; 8 nucleotides match TRBD2. With V trimmed by 3 bases and J by 4 bases, 8 bases remained unmatched. The CDR3 runs 15 residues. Germline V gene sequence: CDR1 SGHTS, CDR2 YDEGEE. In DNA, the CDR3 is TGTGCCAGCAGCTCGGGAGAAGCGGGGGTAGAGACCCAGTACTTC. Translation gives CASSSGEAGVETQYF. Full variable domain (outside the CDR3, taken from reference TRBV5-8 and TRBJ2-5): EAGVTQSPTHLIKTRGQQATLRCSPISGHTSVYWYQQALGLGLQFLLWYDEGEERNRGNFPPRFSGRQFPNYSSELNVNALELEDSALYLCASSSGEAGVETQYFGPGTRLLVL.

The V and J genes are TRBV3-1 (or the pseudogene TRBV3-2) and TRBJ2-2; possibly TRBD1 or TRBD2 for D (5 bases each). This CDR3 has 17 residues. V shed 2 bases and J shed 5 bases, with 18 bases lying between them. Germline-derived CDR1 and CDR2 are LGHDT and YNNKEL (reference sequence). This chain's CDR3 is CASSQPRTDTGTGELFF. The DNA of the CDR3 is TGTGCCAGCAGCCAACCTCGGACGGACACGGGGACCGGGGAGCTGTTTTTT.

The V gene is TRBV10-3, the J gene TRBJ1-1; the D is unclear. The V and J ends lost 4 bases and 4 bases respectively, with 16 bases between them. Per germline, CDR1 ENHRY and CDR2 SYGVKD. This CDR3 is built from 15 residues. CDR3 protein: CAISGTNRGSTEAFF. Here the CDR3 DNA reads TGTGCCATCAGTGGAACCAATCGTGGGAGCACTGAAGCTTTCTTT.

The chain employs TRBV7-2 and TRBJ2-1; TRBD1 matches 9 bases. Germline V gene lookup returns CDR1 SGHTA and CDR2 FQGNSA. The CDR3 runs to 15 residues. V shed 5 bases, J shed 0 bases, and the junction held 2 bases outside the gene matches. This CDR3 reads CASSMDRGSYNEQFF. The DNA for the CDR3 is TGTGCCAGCAGCATGGACAGGGGCTCCTACAATGAGCAGTTCTTC.

The chain carries TRBV7-2 and TRBJ2-7; the match to TRBD2 covers 12 bases. The length of the CDR3 is 15 residues. Trimming removed 2 bases from V and 4 bases from J; junction bases left unmatched: 3. In germline, CDR1 is SGHTA, CDR2 FQGNSA. CDR3 coding DNA: TGTGCCAGCAGCTTAACGACTAGCGGGAGTTACGAGCAGTACTTC. Protein sequence: CASSLTTSGSYEQYF.

The chain recombines TRBV6-5 with TRBJ2-1, with 11 positions matching TRBD2. This CDR3 has 14 residues. Trimming cost V 7 bases and J 9 bases; bases outside gene matches: 8. Looked up from germline, CDR1 is MNHEY and CDR2 is SVGAGI. The CDR3 protein is CASKTSGGDGEQFF. The CDR3 DNA reads as TGTGCCAGCAAAACTAGCGGGGGCGACGGTGAGCAGTTCTTC.

The V call is TRBV15, the J call TRBJ1-2; D uncertain. Between the trimmed V and J ends, which lost 7 bases and 4 bases, there was a span of 19 bases. Germline CDR1 is LNHNV and CDR2 is YYDKDF (reference sequence). The CDR3 runs to 15 residues. The CDR3 loop reads CATTQSAGQPYGYTF. The CDR3 nucleotides read TGTGCCACCACCCAGTCGGCAGGCCAGCCCTATGGCTACACCTTC.

The chain recombines TRBV19 with TRBJ1-3, with no clear D. Germline V CDR1 and CDR2: LNHDA, SQIVND (reference sequence). V was clipped by 10 bases and J by 0 bases, with 16 bases between them. The CDR3 extends over 15 amino acids. The CDR3 coding sequence is TGTGCCACCAAGCGGGATCCTGACTCTGGAAACACCATATATTTT. Translating it yields CATKRDPDSGNTIYF.

The chain is built from TRBV12-3 or TRBV12-4 and TRBJ2-5; 9 bases are shared with TRBD1. The CDR3 consists of 13 residues. The J segment lost 3 bases and the V segment lost 5 bases, leaving 1 base of the junction unmatched. CDR3 region: CASSRQGEETQYF. CDR3 DNA: TGTGCCAGCAGTAGACAGGGGGAAGAGACCCAGTACTTC.

This rearrangement joins TRBV5-5 to TRBJ1-2, with 8 bases matching TRBD1. V lost 3 bases and J lost 8; bases outside the gene matches: 6. Germline V gives CDR1 SGHKS, CDR2 YYEKEE (reference sequence). The CDR3 contains 13 residues. The CDR3 DNA follows: TGTGCCAGCAGCTCGGGACAGGTTATCGGCTACACCTTC. It codes for CASSSGQVIGYTF.

The CDR3 loop is CASSPSLVLSGGSTDTQYF. CDR3 DNA sequence: TGTGCCAGCTCACCCTCCCTAGTGTTAAGCGGGGGGTCGACAGATACGCAGTATTTT. The chain links TRBV18 to TRBJ2-3, with TRBD2 matching 9 bases. Germline assignment: CDR1 KGHSH and CDR2 LQKENI. The CDR3 consists of 19 residues. J was trimmed by 3 bases and V by 3 bases; bases with no gene match: 16.